This T cell receptor beta chain appears in the sequencing data of a study of T cell responses to AZD1222 COVID-19 vaccine. Study results and limitations: Females made up more of the donors, who were largely white British, and clonal diversity may have come out too low.

Repertoires were generated with immunoSEQ multiplex PCR, while TCRdb's copy carries only in-frame clones and drops some. In the table there are more than 110,000 clones, about 87% of which are singletons. Points on this clone: Its antigen is not identified. This sample also contains other DNA sequences that code for the same CDR3.

CDR3 length: 13 amino acids. Trimming cost V 3 bases and J 3 bases; bases outside gene matches: 0. Germline lookup yields CDR1 SNHLY and CDR2 FYNNEI. The TCR originated in an adult in good health. This chain connects TRBV2 to TRBJ1-1, with TRBD1 identical over 8 bases. Here the sequenced sample was peripheral blood, taken on day 0 of AZD1222 vaccination. The CDR3 loop is CASSEDRDTEAFF. Here the CDR3 DNA reads TGTGCCAGCAGTGAGGACAGGGACACTGAAGCTTTCTTT.